A selection of T cell receptor beta chains follows, all from one sample in a study of neoadjuvant anti-PD-1 for oral cavity cancer. The method was immunoSEQ multiplex PCR; TCRdb's version includes in-frame clones alone and lacks a portion of them. The sample consists of fewer than 25,000 clones, 40% to 55% of them appearing once. This material consisted of tumor tissue, taken after nivolumab (anti-PD-1) treatment. The receptors here all came from a person aged 35-79 years with oral cavity squamous cell carcinoma. Both conserved end residues are trimmed from each CDR3.

>TRBV11-2|TRBJ1-5
ASSPGTSGASGNQPQH
>TRBV5-1|TRBJ1-2
ASSLDGVGYT
>TRBV30|TRBJ2-2
AWRRTLNGELF
>TRBV11-2|TRBJ2-7
ASSSSLGIYEQY
>TRBV4-3|TRBJ1-6
ASSQDFPERMGSPLH
>TRBV11-2|TRBJ2-2
ASSLTGRGTGELF
>TRBV5-4|TRBJ1-2
ASSPSQLNYGYT
>TRBV6-1|TRBJ2-3
ASSEEGTGFGDTQY
>TRBV19|TRBJ1-2
ASSITGPYGYT
>TRBV18|TRBJ2-1
ASLSGGQYNEQF
>TRBV30|TRBJ2-2
AWSVELAGGLGELF
>TRBV10-1|TRBJ1-5
ASSEDRNQPQH
>TRBV6-5|TRBJ2-7
ASRGTATYEQY
>TRBV30|TRBJ1-1
ASKDSLPNTEAF
>TRBV19|TRBJ2-5
ASSIAGDGETQY
>TRBV19|TRBJ1-1
ASSINRGQGEAF
>TRBV7-8|TRBJ1-4
ASSLGWTNEKLF
>TRBV5-1|TRBJ2-6
ASSLATISGANVLT
>TRBV7-3|TRBJ2-7
ASSLTGQGTDQY
>TRBV2|TRBJ1-2
ASRTGTGEGGYT
>TRBV19|TRBJ1-5
ASSTRQGGRPQH
>TRBV5-1|TRBJ1-1
ASSLDGFVVNTEAF
>TRBV6-5|TRBJ1-4
ASRGQGVLNEKLF
>TRBV5-6|TRBJ2-1
ASSLMRHEQF
>TRBV7-2|TRBJ2-5
ASSMPGAGVIETQY
>TRBV4-1|TRBJ1-3
ASSLRGSSGNTIY
>TRBV7-6|TRBJ1-1
ASSSLRNTEAF
>TRBV6-1|TRBJ1-5
ASSGEWGNQPQH
>TRBV5-4|TRBJ2-1
ASSLGGQTNEQF
>TRBV6-1|TRBJ2-7
ASRSSASREQY
>TRBV18|TRBJ1-6
ASSPGTGKSSPLH
>TRBV7-7|TRBJ2-5
ASSLDQGGQETQY
>TRBV2|TRBJ1-5
ASSEPGFWDQPQH
>TRBV18|TRBJ2-3
ASQPSEGGFQDTQY
>TRBV19|TRBJ1-5
ASSIPGSLQPQH
>TRBV30|TRBJ2-5
AWSPRLAGGGETQY
>TRBV7-2|TRBJ2-1
ASSSTGDNEQF
>TRBV6-1|TRBJ1-4
ASSGTGRTPF
>TRBV6-4|TRBJ2-2
ASSEKRVWHTGELF
>TRBV5-1|TRBJ2-2
ASSPFQQDTGELF
>TRBV11-2|TRBJ1-3
ASSFGSSGNTIY
>TRBV6-5|TRBJ1-4
ASSYGGINEKLF
>TRBV6-5|TRBJ2-6
ASSYSDGSGANVLT
>TRBV4-3|TRBJ2-7
ASSQGGNSYEQY